The next 25 T cell receptor beta chains were all read from a single sample in a study of blood T cell repertoires in COVID-19. Profiling relied on immunoSEQ multiplex PCR, and the TCRdb table lists in-frame clones only, not all of them. The top ten hold roughly 2.1% of the sample, which has 140,000 to 150,000 clones, 88% seen once. Specimen: peripheral blood. The source of these receptors is a human donor in a cohort sampled during active COVID-19.

The chain employs TRBV4-2 and TRBJ2-1; D call uncertain. Trimming left V 0 bases short and J 12 bases short, with 12 bases between. Per germline, CDR1 LGHNA and CDR2 YNFKEQ. The CDR3 loop spans 13 amino acids. The CDR3 DNA reads TGTGCCAGCAGCCAAGATACATGGCTAGGGCAGTTCTTC. Translation gives CASSQDTWLGQFF.

The chain links TRBV12-5 to TRBJ2-2; 8 bases align to TRBD1. The CDR3 spans 15 residues. Germline values: CDR1 LGHNT, CDR2 FRNRAP. Losses at the gene ends were 4 bases for V and 6 bases for J; bases not matched to a gene: 7. CDR3 sequence reads: CASGSGQGGAGELFF. The CDR3 bases are TGTGCTAGTGGTTCAGGACAGGGAGGAGCCGGGGAGCTGTTTTTT.

The chain recombines TRBV9 with TRBJ1-3, with 8 nucleotides matching TRBD1. The length of the CDR3 is 17 residues. V lost 2 bases to trimming and J lost 1 base; unmatched junction nucleotides: 8. Germline values: CDR1 SGDLS, CDR2 YYNGEE. CDR3 region: CASSVYGQGLSGNTIYF. In DNA form, the CDR3 reads TGTGCCAGCAGCGTCTACGGACAGGGACTTTCTGGAAACACCATATATTTT.

The gene calls are TRBV7-8 and TRBJ2-3; D is perhaps TRBD2 (6 bases). In germline, CDR1 is SGHVS, CDR2 FQNEAQ. V was trimmed by 1 base and J by 5 bases, leaving 13 bases between them. This CDR3 is 15 amino acids long. The CDR3 loop reads CASSLVRLVGDTQYF. Here the CDR3 DNA reads TGTGCCAGCAGCTTAGTGAGACTAGTCGGAGATACGCAGTATTTT. Supplemented by reference TRBV7-8 and TRBJ2-3, the full variable domain reads GAGVSQSPRYKVAKRGQDVALRCDPISGHVSLFWYQQALGQGPEFLTYFQNEAQLDKSGLPSDRFFAERPEGSVSTLKIQRTQQEDSAVYLCASSLVRLVGDTQYFGPGTRLTVL.

The rearrangement joins TRBV11-2 to TRBJ1-4; 8 bases are shared with TRBD1. Germline assignment: CDR1 SGHAT and CDR2 FQNNGV. This CDR3 spans 15 amino acids. V was pared by 3 bases and J by 5 bases, with 5 bases of the junction left unmatched. CDR3 protein: CASSLLGQENEKLFF. DNA of the CDR3: TGTGCCAGCAGCTTGTTGGGACAGGAAAATGAAAAACTGTTTTTT.

The rearrangement uses TRBV30 and TRBJ2-1, with 8 bases aligning to TRBD2. The CDR3 sequence is 14 residues long. Germline V gives CDR1 GTSNPN, CDR2 SVGIG (reference sequence). The J segment lost 4 bases and the V segment lost 1 base, leaving 3 bases of the junction unmatched. The CDR3 DNA follows: TGTGCCTGGAGTGGGACTAGCTTTTACAATGAGCAGTTCTTC. This codes for CAWSGTSFYNEQFF.

In this sample, this clone turned up once. CDR3 region: CATVDSLSTDTQYF. For the CDR3, the DNA is TGCGCCACCGTGGACAGCTTAAGCACAGATACGCAGTATTTT. This chain links TRBV5-1 with TRBJ2-3; D possibly corresponds to TRBD1 (6 bases). Germline V CDR1 and CDR2: SGHRS, YFSETQ. CDR3 length: 14 residues. V was pared by 9 bases and J by 0 bases, with 14 bases between.

This clone came up once. The CDR3 DNA follows: TGTGCCAGCAGCTTGGATGCAGGGGACTATGGCTACACCTTC. Amino acid sequence: CASSLDAGDYGYTF. The chain uses TRBV7-6 and TRBJ1-2; D might be TRBD1 (6 bases). The CDR3 is 14 amino acids. From germline, CDR1 is SGHVS and CDR2 FNYEAQ. V shed 3 bases and J shed 3 bases, with 11 bases lying between them. Full variable domain (rest looked up from reference TRBV7-6 and TRBJ1-2): GAGVSQSPRYKVTKRGQDVALRCDPISGHVSLYWYRQALGQGPEFLTYFNYEAQQDKSGLPNDRFSAERPEGSISTLTIQRTEQRDSAMYRCASSLDAGDYGYTFGSGTRLTVV.

CDR3 region: CASSQSHRNTEAFF. The DNA for the CDR3 is TGTGCCAGCAGCCAAAGCCACAGGAACACTGAAGCTTTCTTT. The chain links TRBV3-1 (or the pseudogene TRBV3-2) to TRBJ1-1; the D is unclear. The CDR3 is 14 amino acids. V lost 2 bases, J lost 1 base, and 8 bases lay in between. Germline V CDR1 and CDR2: LGHDT, YNNKEL (reference sequence).

This chain connects TRBV2 to TRBJ1-5; perhaps TRBD1 as D (5 bases). Trimming removed 1 base at V and 0 bases at J, with 7 bases between. From germline, CDR1 is SNHLY and CDR2 FYNNEI. This CDR3 is 15 amino acids long. CDR3 loop: CASSEEGYSNQPQHF. CDR3 nucleotide sequence: TGTGCCAGCAGTGAAGAGGGGTATAGCAATCAGCCCCAGCATTTT.

V gene TRBV7-3 combines with J gene TRBJ1-2; tentative D call: TRBD1 (5 bases). V was pared by 4 bases and J by 3 bases, with 12 bases between. The CDR3 sequence is 14 residues long. The germline V gene encodes CDR1 SGHTA and CDR2 FQGTGA. CDR3 amino acids: CASSSPGGDYGYTF. CDR3 sequence (DNA): TGTGCCAGCAGCTCGCCGGGGGGTGACTATGGCTACACCTTC.

The chain has TRBV18 and TRBJ1-2, with 9 bases aligning to TRBD1. The trim removed 8 bases at V and 0 bases at J, leaving 7 bases unmatched. The CDR3 contains 15 residues. Germline V gene data show CDR1 as KGHSH and CDR2 as LQKENI. In nucleotides, the CDR3 is TGTGCCAGCGGACAGGGGACCTTAGCTAACTATGGCTACACCTTC. It encodes CASGQGTLANYGYTF. Full variable domain (outside the CDR3, taken from reference TRBV18 and TRBJ1-2): NAGVMQNPRHLVRRRGQEARLRCSPMKGHSHVYWYRQLPEEGLKFMVYLQKENIIDESGMPKERFSAEFPKEGPSILRIQQVVRGDSAAYFCASGQGTLANYGYTFGSGTRLTVV.

This chain connects TRBV25-1 to TRBJ1-6; the D gene is possibly TRBD1 (6 bases). This CDR3 has 15 residues. Trimming left V 2 bases short and J 8 bases short, with 13 bases between. The germline V gene encodes CDR1 MGHDK and CDR2 SYGVNS. The CDR3 loop is CASSEPGVHDSPLHF. As DNA, the CDR3 is TGTGCCAGCAGTGAACCAGGGGTTCACGATTCACCCCTCCACTTT.

This clone was recorded a few times. The CDR3 loop reads CATEDTNNSPLHF. In DNA, the CDR3 is TGTGCCACCGAGGACACCAATAATTCACCCCTCCACTTT. This chain joins TRBV2 and TRBJ1-6; a weak D match, TRBD1 (5 bases). This CDR3 is 13 amino acids long. V was clipped by 10 bases and J by 5 bases, with 12 bases between them. The V gene's germline CDR1 is SNHLY and CDR2 FYNNEI.

This clone appeared a single time. This chain connects TRBV2 to TRBJ1-5; 7 bases are a match to TRBD1. After removal of 6 bases from V and 5 bases from J, the junction contained 10 bases not matched to a gene. Germline CDR1 reads SNHLY; CDR2 reads FYNNEI. This CDR3 spans 15 amino acids. CDR3 sequence (DNA): TGTGCCAGCAGCCCGACAGGGTATTTGGATCAGCCCCAGCATTTT. Translating gives CASSPTGYLDQPQHF.

This clone occurred once. The genes are TRBV7-8 and TRBJ1-2; D is uncertain. CDR1 is SGHVS, CDR2 FQNEAQ, per germline. The CDR3 has 14 residues. V lost 4 bases and J lost 0, with 9 bases in between. This CDR3 reads CASSSLTSNYGYTF. The DNA for the CDR3 is TGTGCCAGCAGCTCGCTGACTTCTAACTATGGCTACACCTTC.

This chain uses TRBV2 with TRBJ2-5; TRBD2 agrees at 15 bases. CDR1 and CDR2 from the germline V gene are SNHLY and FYNNEI. There are 17 residues in the CDR3. J was trimmed by 4 bases and V by 5 bases; bases with no gene match: 8. The CDR3 nucleotides are TGTGCCAGCAGTCATTGGACTAGCGGGGGGGCCGGAGAGACCCAGTACTTC. Residues: CASSHWTSGGAGETQYF.

The chain couples TRBV30 to TRBJ1-1, with 7 bases identical to TRBD1. The CDR3 contains 15 residues. CDR1 and CDR2 (germline): GTSNPN, SVGIG (reference sequence). V trimming: 4 bases; J trimming: 1 base; junction bases outside the gene matches: 9. CDR3: CAWTPWAGGNTEAFF. The CDR3 DNA is TGTGCCTGGACCCCGTGGGCAGGGGGGAACACTGAAGCTTTCTTT.

The J gene is TRBJ1-2, the V gene TRBV28, with 8 bases aligning to TRBD1. V shed 2 bases and J 6 bases; nucleotides not matched to a gene: 8. Germline CDR1 and CDR2: MDHEN and SYDVKM. The CDR3 length is 15 residues. CDR3 sequence: CASSLRLAGGNGYTF. DNA for the CDR3: TGTGCCAGCAGTTTAAGATTGGCAGGGGGCAATGGCTACACCTTC.

This chain links TRBV6-2 or TRBV6-3 with TRBJ2-4; 7 bases map to TRBD1. The CDR3 length is 13 residues. Germline CDR1 is MNHEY and CDR2 is SVGEGT. The V segment lost 5 bases and the J segment 6 bases; nucleotides outside the gene matches: 4. The CDR3 protein is CASSRQGPNIQYF. CDR3 coding DNA: TGTGCCAGCAGTCGACAGGGCCCAAACATTCAGTACTTC.

V usage is TRBV6-5 and J usage is TRBJ1-2, with a possible D match to TRBD1 (6 bases). V shed 4 bases and J shed 3 bases, with 15 bases lying between them. CDR3 size: 15 residues. Germline-derived CDR1 and CDR2 are MNHEY and SVGAGI. This chain's CDR3 is CASSSPTGIDYGYTF. CDR3 sequence (DNA): TGTGCCAGCAGTTCCCCTACAGGGATTGACTATGGCTACACCTTC.

The chain joins TRBV5-1 to TRBJ2-1; possibly TRBD2 for D (6 bases). The CDR3 is 19 residues long. The V end was cut by 0 bases, the J end by 0 bases, with 19 bases between. The germline V gene encodes CDR1 SGHRS and CDR2 YFSETQ. The CDR3 reads CASSLEGWGGASSYNEQFF. In DNA form, the CDR3 reads TGCGCCAGCAGCTTGGAAGGTTGGGGCGGGGCAAGCTCCTACAATGAGCAGTTCTTC. Based on the CDR3 plus reference TRBV5-1 and TRBJ2-1, the full variable domain is KAGVTQTPRYLIKTRGQQVTLSCSPISGHRSVSWYQQTPGQGLQFLFEYFSETQRNKGNFPGRFSGRQFSNSRSEMNVSTLELGDSALYLCASSLEGWGGASSYNEQFFGPGTRLTVL.

J is TRBJ2-7 and V is TRBV6-5, with D unclear. This CDR3 has 11 amino acids. The germline gives CDR1 MNHEY, CDR2 SVGAGI. V was shortened by 5 bases and J by 6 bases, with 8 bases between the two germline ends. The CDR3: CASSRAPEQYF. The CDR3, as DNA: TGTGCCAGCAGTCGCGCCCCCGAGCAGTACTTC.

The chain joins TRBV6-5 to TRBJ1-2, with D unresolved. V shed 4 bases and J shed 4 bases, with 13 bases lying between them. Germline V gives CDR1 MNHEY, CDR2 SVGAGI. The CDR3 length is 14 residues. Here the CDR3 DNA reads TGTGCCAGCAGTTTCGGAGAAGAACGCTATGGCTACACCTTC. This translates into CASSFGEERYGYTF.

The V call is TRBV6-5, the J call TRBJ1-4; maybe TRBD1 (6 bases). This CDR3 is built from 14 residues. Per the germline V gene, CDR1 is MNHEY and CDR2 is SVGAGI. Trimming left V 5 bases short and J 3 bases short, with 10 bases between. Here the CDR3 DNA reads TGTGCCAGCAGTAGGACAGCGTCTAATGAAAAACTGTTTTTT. Amino acid sequence: CASSRTASNEKLFF.